The clone carrying this T cell receptor (beta chain) was recorded only once. The antigen is not known. Possible read error: a much larger clone is one base away. The data were obtained in a study of T cells in Graves' hyperthyroidism and ophthalmopathy. Study results and caveats: The authors' 13 V-J model separated ophthalmopathy from stable hyperthyroidism.

Researchers took RNA transcripts and amplified the TCR beta CDR3 regions from them. HTBI primers drove first-round RT-PCR of the TCR CDR3. One entry per CDR3 protein results from TCRdb running MiXCR on the multiplex PCR reads. The sample includes around 540,000 distinct CDR3 sequences, around 15% of them seen just once. Germline CDR1 reads LGHNA; CDR2 reads YSLEER. V lost 4 bases to trimming and J lost 3 bases, with 13 bases between them. This CDR3 spans 14 amino acids. Exclusion of a patient resulted from uncontrolled infection, other autoimmune disease, pregnancy or lactation. This clonotype originated in a woman in her twenties or thirties with Graves' ophthalmopathy. Material for sequencing was blood. This rearrangement joins TRBV4-3 to TRBJ2-7; D is undetermined. The CDR3 protein is CASSLEFGNYEQYF. CDR3 DNA sequence: TGCGCCAGCAGCCTAGAATTCGGCAACTACGAGCAGTACTTC.